These 10 T cell receptor beta chains share one sample of origin, sequenced in a study of beta chain features in type 1 diabetes. Study findings and constraints: People with Type 1 diabetes carried modestly yet significantly shorter TCRB CDR3s in all four CD4+ subsets.

The sequenced template was cDNA made from the entire isolated RNA. Some clones are missing from TCRdb's copy, which holds only in-frame ones; the method was immunoSEQ multiplex PCR. The table has roughly 730,000 clones, 13% seen once. Their cognate antigens are unknown. The sample taken for sequencing was naive CD4+ T cells from blood. These receptors were obtained from a man between 18 and 35 years old with type 1 diabetes.

This clone was seen only a few times. The chain couples TRBV7-2 to TRBJ1-5, with TRBD1 matching over 7 bases. Germline V gene sequence: CDR1 SGHTA, CDR2 FQGNSA. The CDR3 has 15 amino acids. Trimming removed 3 bases from V and 4 bases from J; junction bases left unmatched: 6. The CDR3 DNA sequence: TGTGCCAGCAGCTTCACCTCAGGGGGAAATCAGCCCCAGCATTTT. The encoded protein is CASSFTSGGNQPQHF.

The chain couples TRBV2 to TRBJ1-1; 7 nucleotides match TRBD1. Trimming cost V 2 bases and J 5 bases; bases outside gene matches: 5. The CDR3 is 14 residues long. Germline V CDR1 and CDR2: SNHLY, FYNNEI. The CDR3 region is CASSESQGVTEAFF. The CDR3 nucleotides are TGTGCCAGCAGTGAATCCCAGGGGGTAACTGAAGCTTTCTTT.

The rearrangement links TRBV6-5 to TRBJ1-6; D unclear. CDR1 is MNHEY and CDR2 is SVGAGI in the germline V gene. This CDR3 comprises 12 residues. Trimming took off 5 bases at V and 11 bases at J, with 10 bases between the two ends. The CDR3 spells CASSSLNAPLHF. In DNA, the CDR3 is TGTGCCAGCAGTAGCTTGAATGCACCCCTCCACTTT.

This clone was seen once. The chain links TRBV6-5 to TRBJ1-6; perhaps TRBD1 as D (6 bases). Germline V gene data show CDR1 as MNHEY and CDR2 as SVGAGI. V was pared by 5 bases and J by 8 bases, with 13 bases between. CDR3 length: 14 residues. The CDR3 loop reads CASSRTRGYSPLHF. CDR3 nucleotide sequence: TGTGCCAGCAGTCGTACCAGGGGTTATTCACCCCTCCACTTT.

The CDR3 sequence is CASSSARAPDTQYF. The CDR3 coding sequence is TGTGCCAGCAGTTCAGCCAGGGCCCCAGATACGCAGTATTTT. This rearrangement joins TRBV28 to TRBJ2-3, with D possibly TRBD1 on 5 matching bases. This CDR3 is built from 14 residues. Germline V gives CDR1 MDHEN, CDR2 SYDVKM. The V and J ends lost 4 bases and 4 bases respectively, with 12 bases between them.

The genes are TRBV30 and TRBJ1-6; D not resolved. Trimming removed 0 bases from V and 6 bases from J, with 18 bases in between. The CDR3 sequence is 17 residues long. Germline CDR1 reads GTSNPN; CDR2 reads SVGIG (reference sequence). The CDR3 protein is CAWSVHDSSLTNSPLHF. The DNA for the CDR3 is TGTGCCTGGAGTGTTCATGACTCAAGCCTTACTAATTCACCCCTCCACTTT.

This chain connects TRBV15 to TRBJ2-1, with D perhaps TRBD2 (5 bases). CDR3 length equals 19 residues. Germline V gene lookup returns CDR1 LNHNV and CDR2 YYDKDF (reference sequence). V dropped 5 bases and J dropped 0 bases, with 23 bases sitting between them. CDR3 DNA: TGTGCCACCAGCCCCCGGTCGGGATCCCCATCGAGCTCCTACAATGAGCAGTTCTTC. Translation: CATSPRSGSPSSSYNEQFF.

The chain joins TRBV14 to TRBJ2-1; 10 bases line up with TRBD1. Germline-derived CDR1 and CDR2 are SGHDN and FVKESK. This CDR3 comprises 11 residues. Trimming cost V 8 bases and J 14 bases; bases outside gene matches: 6. The CDR3 DNA is TGTGCCAGCGCGACGGGACAGGGGAAGTTCTTC. This codes for CASATGQGKFF. Using reference TRBV14 and TRBJ2-1 for the parts outside the CDR3, the full variable domain is EAGVTQFPSHSVIEKGQTVTLRCDPISGHDNLYWYRRVMGKEIKFLLHFVKESKQDESGMPNNRFLAERTGGTYSTLKVQPAELEDSGVYFCASATGQGKFFGPGTRLTVL.

In this sample, this clone turned up a few times. This specimen includes other DNA sequences encoding the same CDR3. V and J are TRBV29-1 and TRBJ1-1; TRBD1 is a possible D gene (5 bases). V was clipped by 1 base and J by 2 bases, with 8 bases between them. From germline, CDR1 is SQVTM and CDR2 ANQGSEA. The CDR3 is 13 residues long. This chain's CDR3 is CSVEVQDNTEAFF. Written as DNA, the CDR3 is TGCAGCGTTGAAGTACAGGACAACACTGAAGCTTTCTTT.

The V gene is TRBV18, the J gene TRBJ2-7; 8 bases agree with TRBD1. The CDR3 covers 15 residues. The junction had 9 bases not matched to a gene; V was cut back by 2 bases and J by 6 bases. In germline, CDR1 is KGHSH, CDR2 LQKENI. CDR3 DNA: TGTGCCAGCTCACCAGGACAGGGTTGGGAGATCGAGCAGTACTTC. It is translated as CASSPGQGWEIEQYF.